What follows are 25 T cell receptor beta chains derived from one specimen sequenced in a study of a mutant IDH1 vaccine in newly diagnosed glioma. Generated by immunoSEQ multiplex PCR, the TCRdb table keeps only in-frame clones and is missing some. The sample lists about 60,000 clones; around 80% were seen once. Antigen specificity for these receptors is unknown. Time point in this sample: week 35, safety follow-up. Topical imiquimod accompanied each vaccine dose, which consisted of 300 ug of mutant IDH1 20-mer peptide. Source: PBMCs, taken from a glioma patient whose treatment included an IDH1 peptide vaccine. The receptors here all came from a young man with glioma.

V and J are TRBV18 and TRBJ2-7; 15 bases line up with TRBD2. V gave up 0 bases and J gave up 5 bases; unmatched junction bases: 8. CDR1 is KGHSH and CDR2 is LQKENI in the germline V gene. The CDR3 has 18 amino acids. This chain's CDR3 is CASSPPGLAGGRGNEQYF. CDR3 coding DNA: TGTGCCAGCTCACCACCGGGACTAGCGGGGGGAAGAGGGAACGAGCAGTACTTC.

The chain is built from TRBV7-7 and TRBJ2-7; the match to TRBD1 covers 7 bases. With V trimmed by 5 bases and J by 5 bases, 9 bases remained unmatched. This CDR3 has 14 residues. CDR1 is SSHAT and CDR2 is FNYEAQ in the germline V gene (reference sequence). The chain's CDR3 is CASSRLTGSHEQYF. The CDR3 DNA sequence: TGTGCCAGCAGCCGCTTGACAGGGTCCCACGAGCAGTACTTC. Variable domain in full (rest from reference TRBV7-7 and TRBJ2-7): GAGVSQSPRYKVTKRGQDVTLRCDPISSHATLYWYQQALGQGPEFLTYFNYEAQPDKSGLPSDRFSAERPEGSISTLTIQRTEQRDSAMYRCASSRLTGSHEQYFGPGTRLTVT.

The chain links TRBV5-1 to TRBJ2-5; D gene ambiguous. The ends were cut back, 0 bases at V and 1 base at J, with 10 bases in the middle. In germline, CDR1 is SGHRS, CDR2 YFSETQ. The CDR3 loop spans 15 amino acids. CDR3 protein: CASSLATVLQETQYF. CDR3 nucleotide sequence: TGCGCCAGCAGCTTGGCCACAGTCCTCCAAGAGACCCAGTACTTC.

The chain combines TRBV19 with TRBJ2-7; TRBD1 is a possible D gene (5 bases). The CDR3 contains 15 residues. Germline assignment: CDR1 LNHDA and CDR2 SQIVND (reference sequence). Trimming removed 3 bases from V and 0 bases from J, with 12 bases in between. For the CDR3, the DNA is TGTGCCAGTAGTATGGACGACAGTATCTCCTACGAGCAGTACTTC. Amino acid sequence: CASSMDDSISYEQYF.

This rearrangement joins TRBV5-5 to TRBJ2-7, with TRBD1 matching over 7 bases. Germline V gives CDR1 SGHKS, CDR2 YYEKEE (reference sequence). After removal of 4 bases from V and 5 bases from J, the junction contained 3 bases not matched to a gene. This CDR3 has 12 amino acids. The CDR3 coding sequence is TGTGCCAGCAGCCCAGACAGGGACGAGCAGTACTTC. Its protein product is CASSPDRDEQYF.

The V and J genes are TRBV6-6 and TRBJ2-3, with D perhaps TRBD1 (6 bases). Per germline, CDR1 MNHNY and CDR2 SVGAGI (reference sequence). Trimming removed 2 bases at V and 6 bases at J, with 9 bases between. This CDR3 spans 13 amino acids. Here the CDR3 reads CASSYRRGDTQYF. As DNA, the CDR3 is TGTGCCAGCAGTTACCGAAGGGGGGATACGCAGTATTTT.

This sequence joins TRBV5-1 and TRBJ1-6, with a possible D match to TRBD1 (5 bases). The CDR3 sequence is 16 residues long. Trimming took 2 bases from V and 5 from J, leaving 14 bases between them. Germline CDR1 is SGHRS and CDR2 is YFSETQ. CDR3 in DNA: TGCGCCAGCAGCTTCGACGTTGGGGCCGATAATTCACCCCTCCACTTT. Translating gives CASSFDVGADNSPLHF.

The rearrangement joins TRBV7-8 to TRBJ1-1; maybe TRBD1 (5 bases). Germline loops: CDR1 SGHVS, CDR2 FQNEAQ. The V end lost 1 base, the J end lost 4 bases, and 7 bases lay between the germline ends. This CDR3 has 13 residues. CDR3 nucleotide sequence: TGTGCCAGCAGCTTAGGGGGCGGCACTGAAGCTTTCTTT. Translating gives CASSLGGGTEAFF.

The rearrangement uses TRBV7-9 and TRBJ2-6, with D uncertain. Between the trimmed V and J ends, which lost 4 bases and 4 bases, there was a span of 2 bases. Germline CDR1 reads SEHNR; CDR2 reads FQNEAQ (reference sequence). The CDR3 contains 12 residues. The CDR3 sequence: CASSSGANVLTF. The CDR3 DNA sequence: TGTGCCAGCAGCTCAGGGGCCAACGTCCTGACTTTC.

The DNA for the CDR3 is TGTGCCAGCAGCTTAGAGTCCCAAGCCTACGAGCAGTACTTC. This codes for CASSLESQAYEQYF. V gene TRBV11-3 combines with J gene TRBJ2-7; D is uncertain. Germline CDR1 reads SGHNT; CDR2 reads YENEEA. Between the trimmed V and J ends, which lost 0 bases and 2 bases, there was a span of 8 bases. This CDR3 has 14 residues. Using reference TRBV11-3 and TRBJ2-7 for the parts outside the CDR3, the full variable domain is EAGVVQSPRYKIIEKKQPVAFWCNPISGHNTLYWYLQNLGQGPELLIRYENEEAVDDSQLPKDRFSAERLKGVDSTLKIQPAELGDSAVYLCASSLESQAYEQYFGPGTRLTVT.

This clone was found once. The V gene is TRBV27, the J gene TRBJ1-5, with D perhaps matching TRBD1 (6 bases). Germline values: CDR1 MNHEY, CDR2 SMNVEV (reference sequence). With 4 bases removed from V and 6 bases from J, the gap between germline ends came to 13 bases. The CDR3 runs 14 residues. CDR3 amino acids: CASSSRGAFQPQHF. CDR3 bases: TGTGCCAGCAGTTCCCGGGGGGCGTTTCAGCCCCAGCATTTT.

CDR3 coding DNA: TGTGCCAGTAGTACAGATCTTTCGATCCTTAGCAATCAGCCCCAGCATTTT. Protein: CASSTDLSILSNQPQHF. J is TRBJ1-5 and V is TRBV19; D not certain. The germline gives CDR1 LNHDA, CDR2 SQIVND (reference sequence). This CDR3 spans 17 amino acids. V gave up 4 bases and J gave up 0 bases, with 16 bases separating them.

The genes are TRBV9 and TRBJ2-3; D remains ambiguous. Trimming shortened V by 2 bases and J by 4 bases, and 8 bases separated the two germline ends. CDR3 length equals 13 residues. Germline values: CDR1 SGDLS, CDR2 YYNGEE. The CDR3 coding sequence is TGTGCCAGCAGCGTTTATTATGCAGATACGCAGTATTTT. Protein product: CASSVYYADTQYF.

V usage is TRBV19 and J usage is TRBJ2-1, with D perhaps TRBD1 (6 bases). This CDR3 has 14 residues. Germline V gene lookup returns CDR1 LNHDA and CDR2 SQIVND (reference sequence). V was clipped by 7 bases and J by 4 bases, with 14 bases between them. The DNA of the CDR3 is TGTGCCAGTACTGGCAGGGGTGAATACAATGAGCAGTTCTTC. This sequence encodes CASTGRGEYNEQFF.

This clone was recorded a few times. The gene calls are TRBV29-1 and TRBJ1-1, with D possibly being TRBD1 (5 bases). The germline V gene has CDR1 SQVTM and CDR2 ANQGSEA. This CDR3 contains 13 residues. Trimming took 4 bases from V and 6 from J, leaving 15 bases between them. In DNA form, the CDR3 reads TGCAGCGTTGTCTATTTCACAGGTGCTGAAGCTTTCTTT. This gives the protein CSVVYFTGAEAFF.

The genes are TRBV27 and TRBJ1-3, with D perhaps TRBD1 (5 bases). The ends were cut back, 4 bases at V and 3 bases at J, with 22 bases in the middle. CDR1 is MNHEY and CDR2 is SMNVEV in the germline V gene (reference sequence). The CDR3 has 18 residues. The CDR3 sequence: CASSSTRQGLSGGNTIYF. CDR3 bases: TGTGCCAGCAGTTCCACGCGGCAGGGACTCTCTGGTGGAAACACCATATATTTT.

V usage is TRBV4-1 and J usage is TRBJ2-2; TRBD2 is a possible D gene (6 bases). The V gene's germline CDR1 is MGHRA and CDR2 YSYEKL. The CDR3 totals 14 residues. V lost 1 base and J lost 5, with 8 bases in between. CDR3 in DNA: TGCGCCAGCAGCCAAGTTGGGAGGACCGGGGAGCTGTTTTTT. As protein: CASSQVGRTGELFF.

The V and J genes are TRBV2 and TRBJ1-5; D gene uncertain. The germline CDR1 and CDR2 sequences are SNHLY and FYNNEI. CDR3 length: 16 amino acids. Trimming removed 6 bases from V and 0 bases from J, with 15 bases in between. CDR3 sequence (DNA): TGTGCCAGCAGCGATTATTTAAATTATAGCAATCAGCCCCAGCATTTT. Its translation: CASSDYLNYSNQPQHF. The full variable domain, with the rest looked up from reference TRBV2 and TRBJ1-5, is EPEVTQTPSHQVTQMGQEVILRCVPISNHLYFYWYRQILGQKVEFLVSFYNNEISEKSEIFDDQFSVERPDGSNFTLKIRSTKLEDSAMYFCASSDYLNYSNQPQHFGDGTRLSIL.

This chain connects TRBV5-6 to TRBJ2-1, with a possible D match to TRBD2 (5 bases). Germline V gene data show CDR1 as SGHDT and CDR2 as YYEEEE. The ends were cut back, 2 bases at V and 4 bases at J, with 16 bases in the middle. There are 16 residues in the CDR3. CDR3 sequence (DNA): TGTGCCAGCAGCTTCTTATCTCTAGCAACTTACAATGAGCAGTTCTTC. This encodes CASSFLSLATYNEQFF.

This clone showed up just once. The same CDR3 arises from other DNA sequences in this sample as well. The chain couples TRBV10-2 to TRBJ1-1; possible D gene TRBD1, 6 bases. The V and J ends lost 2 bases and 3 bases respectively, with 16 bases between them. The CDR3 covers 16 residues. Germline V CDR1 and CDR2: WSHSY, SAAADI. CDR3 amino acids: CASSEAGQLSDTEAFF. As DNA, the CDR3 is TGCGCCAGCAGTGAGGCCGGACAGTTATCTGACACTGAAGCTTTCTTT.

This chain joins TRBV5-8 and TRBJ2-6; TRBD1 matches 8 bases. The V segment lost 4 bases and the J segment 4 bases; nucleotides outside the gene matches: 7. The CDR3 has 16 residues. The germline gives CDR1 SGHTS, CDR2 YDEGEE. The CDR3 nucleotides read TGTGCCAGCAGCCTGGGACAGGCTGGGGGGGCCAACGTCCTGACTTTC. Its translation is CASSLGQAGGANVLTF.

The V call is TRBV2, the J call TRBJ2-7; TRBD1 matches at 8 bases. V gave up 6 bases and J gave up 4 bases; unmatched junction bases: 8. This CDR3 has 14 amino acids. Per the germline V gene, CDR1 is SNHLY and CDR2 is FYNNEI. The CDR3 DNA reads TGTGCCAGCAGCCCAGGGGGCTTCGTTTACGAGCAGTACTTC. As protein: CASSPGGFVYEQYF.

The CDR3 coding sequence is TGTGCCAGTAGTATAGTAGCTAAGGGTGGCTACACCTTC. Its translation: CASSIVAKGGYTF. This chain uses TRBV19 with TRBJ1-2; unclear D gene. V gave up 1 base and J gave up 7 bases, with 10 bases separating them. This CDR3 spans 13 amino acids. Per the germline V gene, CDR1 is LNHDA and CDR2 is SQIVND (reference sequence). Combining the CDR3 with reference TRBV19 and TRBJ1-2 gives the whole variable domain DGGITQSPKYLFRKEGQNVTLSCEQNLNHDAMYWYRQDPGQGLRLIYYSQIVNDFQKGDIAEGYSVSREKKESFPLTVTSAQKNPTAFYLCASSIVAKGGYTFGSGTRLTVV.

This sequence joins TRBV27 and TRBJ1-6; D not resolved. Germline CDR1 MNHEY, CDR2 SMNVEV (reference sequence). This CDR3 contains 13 residues. V lost 6 bases and J 7 bases, leaving 10 bases between the germline ends. The DNA for the CDR3 is TGTGCCAGCAGAAGGACCGAGAATTCACCCCTCCACTTT. This translates into CASRRTENSPLHF.

V gene TRBV6-5 combines with J gene TRBJ2-1; the D gene is possibly TRBD2 (6 bases). Trimming pared 6 bases from V and 0 bases from J, leaving 12 bases between. In germline, CDR1 is MNHEY, CDR2 SVGAGI. This CDR3 comprises 15 residues. CDR3 amino acids: CASREGLLSYNEQFF. DNA of the CDR3: TGTGCCAGCAGGGAGGGTCTCCTCTCCTACAATGAGCAGTTCTTC.